The sequence of this TCR beta chain was determined in a study of identical twins. Findings and caveats of the study: Clonotypes of the beta chain that were abundant in cord blood carried fewer insertions (memory repertoires showed none). Models came in too low on out-of-frame TCR alpha sharing in monozygotic twins. Low generation probability was overrepresented in out-of-frame alpha sequences shared by twins.

The CDR3 covers 17 residues. The V and J ends lost 6 bases and 8 bases respectively, with 26 bases between them. This clonotype was detected ten times or more. Antigen unknown. Template switching (which added a universal primer site) was used, and cDNA carried unique molecular identifiers. A single record per CDR3 protein comes from TCRdb applying MiXCR to the 5' RACE reads. Here the sample spans 120,000 to 150,000 distinct CDR3 sequences, roughly 3.2% being singletons. The sequence was obtained from a man between 18 and 35 years old in good health. The gene calls are TRBV12-3 or TRBV12-4 and TRBJ2-1; D uncertain. Material for sequencing was memory T cells sorted from blood. CDR3 amino acids: CASSSPPIPAVRDEQFF. The CDR3 DNA reads as TGTGCCAGCAGCTCGCCCCCAATCCCAGCAGTGAGAGATGAGCAGTTCTTC.